The 18 T cell receptor beta chains reported below all come from one sample, sequenced in a study of blood T cell repertoires in COVID-19. Sequenced by immunoSEQ multiplex PCR; TCRdb stores in-frame clones only, minus some. The data show approximately 220,000 clones, around 82% seen once. Sequenced input: PBMCs or T cells enriched from blood (not recorded which). All receptors come from a woman aged 45-65 years who had been exposed to COVID-19.

V is TRBV7-9 and J is TRBJ1-2, with D possibly being TRBD1 (5 bases). The V end lost 7 bases, the J end lost 2 bases, and 14 bases lay between the germline ends. Germline assignment: CDR1 SEHNR and CDR2 FQNEAQ (reference sequence). This CDR3 comprises 14 residues. The CDR3 loop reads CASTLAGHNYGYTF. For the CDR3, the DNA is TGTGCCAGCACTCTTGCGGGGCACAACTATGGCTACACCTTC.

The chain is built from TRBV5-8 and TRBJ1-1; 7 nucleotides match TRBD1. The CDR3 length is 14 residues. The trim removed 3 bases at V and 5 bases at J, leaving 7 bases unmatched. CDR1 is SGHTS and CDR2 is YDEGEE in the germline V gene. The CDR3 DNA reads as TGTGCCAGCAGCTCCACGAGCAGGGGGACTGAAGCTTTCTTT. It codes for CASSSTSRGTEAFF.

The chain combines TRBV7-2 with TRBJ2-2, with D hard to call. The CDR3 runs 15 residues. CDR1 is SGHTA and CDR2 is FQGNSA in the germline V gene. The ends were cut back, 2 bases at V and 6 bases at J, with 13 bases in the middle. The CDR3 spells CASSLWLARSGELFF. CDR3 nucleotides: TGTGCCAGCAGCTTATGGCTCGCGAGGTCCGGGGAGCTGTTTTTT.

This clone has just one count. V and J are TRBV9 and TRBJ1-1, with unresolved D. The CDR3 covers 14 residues. V dropped 0 bases and J dropped 7 bases, with 13 bases sitting between them. From germline, CDR1 is SGDLS and CDR2 YYNGEE. DNA for the CDR3: TGTGCCAGCAGCGTAGCTCCAGAGGGAGGTGAAGCTTTCTTT. This sequence encodes CASSVAPEGGEAFF.

The chain couples TRBV15 to TRBJ1-1; D possibly corresponds to TRBD1 (6 bases). The CDR3 runs to 13 residues. The V gene lost 3 bases and the J gene lost 7 bases, with 12 bases spanning the gap. CDR1 and CDR2 from the germline V gene are LNHNV and YYDKDF (reference sequence). The CDR3 spells CATSSGGRFEAFF. CDR3 nucleotide sequence: TGTGCCACCAGCAGTGGGGGCAGATTTGAAGCTTTCTTT.

The J gene is TRBJ2-3, the V gene TRBV9; D is uncertain. Germline V gene sequence: CDR1 SGDLS, CDR2 YYNGEE. V lost 0 bases to trimming and J lost 1 base, with 9 bases between them. The CDR3 totals 15 residues. The CDR3 DNA follows: TGTGCCAGCAGCGTAGATGGCCACCGCACAGATACGCAGTATTTT. Its translation: CASSVDGHRTDTQYF.

This chain connects TRBV7-8 to TRBJ1-1, with D perhaps TRBD1 (6 bases). This CDR3 comprises 16 residues. Between the trimmed V and J ends, which lost 1 base and 0 bases, there was a span of 12 bases. Germline values: CDR1 SGHVS, CDR2 FQNEAQ. CDR3 region: CASSLVTGNLNTEAFF. For the CDR3, the DNA is TGTGCCAGCAGCTTAGTCACAGGGAACTTGAACACTGAAGCTTTCTTT.

The rearrangement joins TRBV10-3 to TRBJ2-1; TRBD2 might be the D (5 bases). Germline V gene lookup returns CDR1 ENHRY and CDR2 SYGVKD. CDR3 size: 15 residues. Trimming left V 4 bases short and J 7 bases short, with 17 bases between. The CDR3: CAISGAGLSGNEQFF. The CDR3 DNA reads TGTGCCATCAGTGGGGCAGGACTGTCGGGAAATGAGCAGTTCTTC.

A remark on this clone: Compared with germline, one end of the junction differs, possibly owing to a read error. The chain recombines TRBV7-6 with TRBJ2-3; 8 nucleotides agree with TRBD1. CDR1 and CDR2 (germline): SGHVS, FNYEAQ. The CDR3 extends over 16 amino acids. DNA for the CDR3: TGTGCCAGCAGCTCCCGCGGGACAGGCTGCACCGATACGCAGTATTTT. Translating it yields CASSSRGTGCTDTQYF.

V usage is TRBV6-5 and J usage is TRBJ2-2; 11 bases map to TRBD1. In germline, CDR1 is MNHEY, CDR2 SVGAGI. This CDR3 region has 14 residues. The ends lost 6 bases at V and 5 bases at J; junction bases unmatched: 2. Here the CDR3 reads CASRGTGGTGELFF. The CDR3 nucleotides are TGTGCCAGCAGAGGGACAGGGGGAACCGGGGAGCTGTTTTTT.

The V call is TRBV29-1, the J call TRBJ2-7; a weak D match, TRBD1 (6 bases). This CDR3 comprises 13 residues. Trimming left V 5 bases short and J 3 bases short, with 14 bases between. Germline assignment: CDR1 SQVTM and CDR2 ANQGSEA. The CDR3 region has the DNA TGCAGCGTTAAGCAGGGGTTGAGCTACGAGCAGTACTTC. Translated, it gives CSVKQGLSYEQYF.

The chain recombines TRBV7-9 with TRBJ1-5, with 10 bases that match TRBD1. The CDR3 has 16 amino acids. Germline-derived CDR1 and CDR2 are SEHNR and FQNEAQ (reference sequence). The ends lost 5 bases at V and 2 bases at J; junction bases unmatched: 6. Here the CDR3 reads CASSPGTGEGNQPQHF. CDR3 sequence (DNA): TGTGCCAGCAGCCCCGGGACAGGGGAGGGCAATCAGCCCCAGCATTTT. Based on the CDR3 plus reference TRBV7-9 and TRBJ1-5, the full variable domain is DTGVSQNPRHKITKRGQNVTFRCDPISEHNRLYWYRQTLGQGPEFLTYFQNEAQLEKSRLLSDRFSAERPKGSFSTLEIQRTEQGDSAMYLCASSPGTGEGNQPQHFGDGTRLSIL.

V usage is TRBV18 and J usage is TRBJ2-5; TRBD2 matches 12 bases. The CDR3 length is 16 residues. J was trimmed by 4 bases and V by 2 bases; bases with no gene match: 5. Germline V gene sequence: CDR1 KGHSH, CDR2 LQKENI. The CDR3 DNA reads TGTGCCAGCTCACCATCGGGACTAGCGGGTCGAGAGACCCAGTACTTC. Residues: CASSPSGLAGRETQYF.

This rearrangement joins TRBV10-2 to TRBJ1-1; the D is unclear. Between the trimmed V and J ends, which lost 7 bases and 1 base, there was a span of 4 bases. Germline V CDR1 and CDR2: WSHSY, SAAADI. CDR3 length: 11 amino acids. CDR3 sequence reads: CASTQNTEAFF. The DNA for the CDR3 is TGCGCCAGCACCCAGAACACTGAAGCTTTCTTT.

V and J are TRBV3-1 (or the pseudogene TRBV3-2) and TRBJ1-1, with a weak D call TRBD1 (5 bases). CDR3 length: 12 amino acids. Per germline, CDR1 LGHDT and CDR2 YNNKEL (reference sequence). The V gene lost 5 bases and the J gene lost 5 bases, with 9 bases spanning the gap. The CDR3 DNA sequence: TGTGCCAGCAGCGCCACAGGAACTGAAGCTTTCTTT. Translating it yields CASSATGTEAFF.

The gene calls are TRBV13 and TRBJ2-1; TRBD1 matches 10 bases. The CDR3 consists of 13 residues. Germline V gene data show CDR1 as PRHDT and CDR2 as FYEKMQ (reference sequence). V gave up 2 bases and J gave up 11 bases; unmatched junction bases: 3. The CDR3 DNA follows: TGTGCCAGCAGCTTATGGGGACAGGGGCAGCAGTTCTTC. This codes for CASSLWGQGQQFF. Full variable domain (rest looked up from reference TRBV13 and TRBJ2-1): AAGVIQSPRHLIKEKRETATLKCYPIPRHDTVYWYQQGPGQDPQFLISFYEKMQSDKGSIPDRFSAQQFSDYHSELNMSSLELGDSALYFCASSLWGQGQQFFGPGTRLTVL.

V is TRBV19 and J is TRBJ1-2, with 8 bases aligning to TRBD1. This CDR3 spans 14 amino acids. Germline CDR1 and CDR2: LNHDA and SQIVND (reference sequence). Trimming removed 5 bases from V and 8 bases from J; junction bases left unmatched: 10. CDR3 DNA: TGTGCCAGTAGTGTGACAGGGGTTCCCCTGGGCTACACCTTC. Translated, it gives CASSVTGVPLGYTF.

The rearrangement joins TRBV29-1 to TRBJ2-1, with a possible D match to TRBD1 (6 bases). The V gene's germline CDR1 is SQVTM and CDR2 ANQGSEA. V dropped 3 bases and J dropped 6 bases, with 12 bases sitting between them. The length of the CDR3 is 13 residues. CDR3 sequence reads: CSVELQGSNEQFF. DNA of the CDR3: TGCAGCGTTGAGCTACAGGGTAGCAATGAGCAGTTCTTC.